These 26 T cell receptor beta chains were all obtained from the same sample, sequenced in a study of blood T cell repertoires in COVID-19. Sequencing was performed with immunoSEQ multiplex PCR; in TCRdb, only in-frame clones are kept and a portion is missing. The sample carries 9,500 to 13,000 clones, over 70% recorded once. Sequencing input: peripheral blood. All receptors come from a human donor in a cohort sampled during active COVID-19.

This sequence joins TRBV7-2 and TRBJ2-3, with 9 positions matching TRBD1. The germline gives CDR1 SGHTA, CDR2 FQGNSA. V was clipped by 3 bases and J by 3 bases; unmatched bases: 7. The CDR3 is made up of 16 amino acids. Written as DNA, the CDR3 is TGTGCCAGCAGCTTGGTAGGACAGGGGAGTACAGATACGCAGTATTTT. Protein: CASSLVGQGSTDTQYF. Together with reference TRBV7-2 and TRBJ2-3, the CDR3 gives the full variable domain: GAGVSQSPSNKVTEKGKDVELRCDPISGHTALYWYRQSLGQGLEFLIYFQGNSAPDKSGLPSDRFSAERTGGSVSTLTIQRTQQEDSAVYLCASSLVGQGSTDTQYFGPGTRLTVL.

The chain links TRBV6-2 or TRBV6-3 to TRBJ2-7, with 10 bases aligning to TRBD2. The CDR3 contains 16 residues. V lost 0 bases to trimming and J lost 0 bases; unmatched junction nucleotides: 2. Germline loops: CDR1 MNHEY, CDR2 SVGEGT. The CDR3 nucleotides are TGTGCCAGCAGTTACTCTCTAGCGGGGGCCTCCTACGAGCAGTACTTC. It codes for CASSYSLAGASYEQYF.

V and J are TRBV7-9 and TRBJ1-2, with a tentative D call TRBD1 (6 bases). V lost 0 bases and J 6 bases, leaving 8 bases between the germline ends. Germline V lookup: CDR1 SEHNR, CDR2 FQNEAQ (reference sequence). The CDR3 covers 13 residues. The CDR3: CASSLAGGDGYTF. For the CDR3, the DNA is TGTGCCAGCAGCTTAGCAGGGGGAGATGGCTACACCTTC.

The chain has TRBV3-1 (or the pseudogene TRBV3-2) and TRBJ2-5, with TRBD2 identical over 9 bases. Germline-derived CDR1 and CDR2 are LGHDT and YNNKEL (reference sequence). Trimming took 1 base from V and 6 from J; bases not matched to a gene: 6. This CDR3 is 15 amino acids long. The chain's CDR3 is CASSQGRGGGKTQYF. As DNA, the CDR3 is TGTGCCAGCAGCCAAGGGCGGGGGGGCGGAAAGACCCAGTACTTC.

This clone has more than one count but fewer than ten. The V and J genes are TRBV19 and TRBJ1-1; D gene ambiguous. In germline, CDR1 is LNHDA, CDR2 SQIVND (reference sequence). This CDR3 is built from 14 residues. Trimming took 8 bases from V and 3 from J, leaving 16 bases between them. CDR3 amino acids: CASRSPGGYTEAFF. CDR3 DNA: TGTGCCAGTCGCTCCCCGGGAGGCTACACTGAAGCTTTCTTT.

This clone was seen a handful of times. This chain connects TRBV11-2 to TRBJ1-1; 7 bases are shared with TRBD1. Germline-derived CDR1 and CDR2 are SGHAT and FQNNGV. This CDR3 is built from 13 residues. V trimming: 5 bases; J trimming: 1 base; junction bases outside the gene matches: 1. The CDR3 nucleotides are TGTGCCAGCAGCCGGACAGGGAACACTGAAGCTTTCTTT. It codes for CASSRTGNTEAFF.

The genes are TRBV21-1 and TRBJ1-4; the DNA was not compared with TRBD1, the D call given in the table. TRBV21-1 has pseudogene status. The CDR3 is 16 residues long. The CDR3 nucleotides are TGTGCCAGCAGCAAAGGGCCGACAGTCAACGATGAAAAACTGTTTTTT. Encoded protein: CASSKGPTVNDEKLFF.

The rearrangement uses TRBV7-3 and TRBJ2-3; D may be TRBD2 (5 bases). Germline lookup yields CDR1 SGHTA and CDR2 FQGTGA. Trimming stripped 3 bases from V and 3 bases from J, with 10 bases between. CDR3 length equals 14 residues. The CDR3 protein is CASSLRARTDTQYF. In DNA, the CDR3 is TGTGCCAGCAGCTTGAGGGCGAGGACAGATACGCAGTATTTT. The full variable domain, rest sourced from reference TRBV7-3 and TRBJ2-3, is GAGVSQTPSNKVTEKGKYVELRCDPISGHTALYWYRQSLGQGPEFLIYFQGTGAADDSGLPNDRFFAVRPEGSVSTLKIQRTERGDSAVYLCASSLRARTDTQYFGPGTRLTVL.

This sequence joins TRBV12-3 or TRBV12-4 and TRBJ1-6; D not resolved. The germline V and J ends were trimmed by 6 bases and 4 bases, with 7 bases remaining between them. This CDR3 comprises 13 residues. In DNA form, the CDR3 reads TGTGCCAGCAGCCGGGAGTATAATTCACCCCTCCACTTT. Protein: CASSREYNSPLHF.

The V and J genes are TRBV19 and TRBJ2-3, with D maybe TRBD2 (5 bases). The CDR3 extends over 14 amino acids. V was clipped by 6 bases and J by 2 bases, with 12 bases between them. Germline V CDR1 and CDR2: LNHDA, SQIVND (reference sequence). The CDR3 DNA reads TGTGCCAGTAGGGGCGGACTTGACACAGATACGCAGTATTTT. Its translation: CASRGGLDTDTQYF.

The chain combines TRBV25-1 with TRBJ1-2; 12 bases are a match to TRBD1. J lost 8 bases, V lost 8 bases, and 9 bases had no gene match. Germline V gene sequence: CDR1 MGHDK, CDR2 SYGVNS. This CDR3 contains 14 residues. As DNA, the CDR3 is TGTGCCAGCGGGACAGGGGGCTCCCTAAGAGGCTACACCTTC. Amino acids: CASGTGGSLRGYTF.

The chain links TRBV6-5 to TRBJ2-1; D perhaps matches TRBD2 (6 bases). This CDR3 is built from 15 residues. Germline CDR1 MNHEY, CDR2 SVGAGI. V was trimmed by 4 bases and J by 8 bases, leaving 18 bases between them. In nucleotides, the CDR3 is TGTGCCAGCAGTTTGGACTATACGGTGTCCCATGAGCAGTTCTTC. Its protein product is CASSLDYTVSHEQFF.

The chain carries TRBV5-3 and TRBJ2-4; 9 nucleotides agree with TRBD2. TRBV5-3 carries the ORF label, with uncertain function. The CDR3 contains 16 residues. The CDR3 reads CVPGLAGLLAKNIQYF. The CDR3 nucleotides read TGTGTCCCGGGGCTAGCGGGGCTTCTAGCCAAAAACATTCAGTACTTC.

V is TRBV9 and J is TRBJ1-4; tentatively, D is TRBD1 (6 bases). The length of the CDR3 is 15 residues. Trimming took off 0 bases at V and 8 bases at J, with 14 bases between the two ends. The germline gives CDR1 SGDLS, CDR2 YYNGEE. For the CDR3, the DNA is TGTGCCAGCAGCGTAGAGGGCAGGGGTGGGGAAAAACTGTTTTTT. Its translation is CASSVEGRGGEKLFF.

This rearrangement joins TRBV5-4 to TRBJ2-3, with 8 nucleotides matching TRBD2. V trimming: 2 bases; J trimming: 0 bases; junction bases outside the gene matches: 5. The germline gives CDR1 SGHNT, CDR2 YYREEE (reference sequence). The length of the CDR3 is 16 residues. The CDR3 region is CASSLFSGDSTDTQYF. DNA for the CDR3: TGTGCCAGCAGCTTATTTAGCGGGGATAGCACAGATACGCAGTATTTT.

The chain employs TRBV6-5 and TRBJ2-3, with 8 nucleotides matching TRBD2. CDR1 is MNHEY, CDR2 SVGAGI, per germline. J was trimmed by 1 base and V by 0 bases; bases with no gene match: 3. The CDR3 is 16 residues long. The CDR3 spells CASSYSGGGRTDTQYF. CDR3 DNA: TGTGCCAGCAGTTACTCGGGCGGGGGGCGCACAGATACGCAGTATTTT.

This clone was observed once. A much larger clone differs by one base, so this may be a read error. The chain couples TRBV2 to TRBJ1-1; unclear D gene. The CDR3 sequence is 13 residues long. CDR1 is SNHLY, CDR2 FYNNEI, per germline. The chain's CDR3 is CASRSTVNIEAFF. For the CDR3, the DNA is TGTGCCAGCCGGAGTACCGTGAACATTGAAGCTTTCTTT.

In this sample, this clone turned up a few times. The chain links TRBV7-9 to TRBJ1-2; TRBD1 is a possible D gene (5 bases). This CDR3 spans 13 amino acids. Trimming left V 1 base short and J 6 bases short, with 9 bases between. Germline V gene data show CDR1 as SEHNR and CDR2 as FQNEAQ (reference sequence). CDR3 sequence: CASSLDKGHGYTF. CDR3 bases: TGTGCCAGCAGCTTAGATAAGGGGCATGGCTACACCTTC.

This clone was counted only a few times. The chain has TRBV19 and TRBJ2-7, with D possibly matching TRBD2 (6 bases). V lost 5 bases and J 1 base, leaving 12 bases between the germline ends. Looked up from germline, CDR1 is LNHDA and CDR2 is SQIVND (reference sequence). This CDR3 contains 14 residues. CDR3 coding DNA: TGTGCCAGTAGTGTTCGACTAGTTTCCTACGAGCAGTACTTC. Residues: CASSVRLVSYEQYF.

This chain joins TRBV7-3 and TRBJ1-1; no clear D gene. Germline V gives CDR1 SGHTA, CDR2 FQGTGA. This CDR3 has 15 residues. V was cut by 2 bases and J by 1 base, with 11 bases left in between. CDR3 coding DNA: TGTGCCAGCAGCTTATTGTCAGTCCCGAACACTGAAGCTTTCTTT. This codes for CASSLLSVPNTEAFF.

The table lists this clone with a few counts. V usage is TRBV5-1 and J usage is TRBJ1-6; D gene unclear. Between the trimmed V and J ends, which lost 0 bases and 6 bases, there was a span of 10 bases. Germline V gene data show CDR1 as SGHRS and CDR2 as YFSETQ. This CDR3 comprises 15 residues. The DNA of the CDR3 is TGCGCCAGCAGCTTGGGTGGACTTCCTAATTCACCCCTCCACTTT. As protein: CASSLGGLPNSPLHF.

The chain joins TRBV15 to TRBJ2-6, with 12 bases identical to TRBD2. Germline V gives CDR1 LNHNV, CDR2 YYDKDF (reference sequence). V was pared by 3 bases and J by 1 base, with 10 bases of the junction left unmatched. This CDR3 region has 20 residues. The CDR3 is CATSSPGLAGYLSGANVLTF. CDR3 nucleotide sequence: TGTGCCACCAGCAGCCCCGGACTAGCGGGGTACCTTTCTGGGGCCAACGTCCTGACTTTC.

This clone has only a few counts. The chain employs TRBV7-8 and TRBJ1-6; weak D call: TRBD1 (5 bases). Trimming left V 1 base short and J 9 bases short, with 13 bases between. This CDR3 has 15 residues. CDR1 is SGHVS and CDR2 is FQNEAQ in the germline V gene. CDR3 nucleotides: TGTGCCAGCAGCTTAGTGGGGCAGGGAGGTTCACCCCTCCACTTT. It is translated as CASSLVGQGGSPLHF.

This chain uses TRBV13 with TRBJ1-2; no reliable D call. V was pared by 1 base and J by 2 bases, with 14 bases between. This CDR3 spans 16 amino acids. The germline V gene has CDR1 PRHDT and CDR2 FYEKMQ (reference sequence). For the CDR3, the DNA is TGTGCCAGCAGCTTAGATATCCAGATCTTCAACTATGGCTACACCTTC. Its translation is CASSLDIQIFNYGYTF.

This chain joins TRBV6-6 and TRBJ2-7, with 7 bases matching TRBD2. V shed 6 bases, J shed 3 bases, and the junction held 11 bases outside the gene matches. CDR3 length: 15 residues. Germline CDR1 and CDR2: MNHNY and SVGAGI (reference sequence). The CDR3 nucleotides are TGTGCCAGCAGACGGGGGGTAACGGGGTTCTACGAGCAGTACTTC. Its protein is CASRRGVTGFYEQYF.

This clone was observed a handful of times. The chain recombines TRBV19 with TRBJ2-7; perhaps TRBD1 as D (6 bases). With 2 bases removed from V and 1 base from J, the gap between germline ends came to 15 bases. Germline V gives CDR1 LNHDA, CDR2 SQIVND (reference sequence). This CDR3 region has 16 residues. CDR3 loop: CASSILSQGPSYEQYF. In nucleotides, the CDR3 is TGTGCCAGTAGTATATTATCCCAGGGGCCATCCTACGAGCAGTACTTC. The variable domain in full, with the rest retrieved from reference TRBV19 and TRBJ2-7, is DGGITQSPKYLFRKEGQNVTLSCEQNLNHDAMYWYRQDPGQGLRLIYYSQIVNDFQKGDIAEGYSVSREKKESFPLTVTSAQKNPTAFYLCASSILSQGPSYEQYFGPGTRLTVT.